This T cell receptor beta chain was sequenced in a study of cytomegalovirus exposure and HLA in healthy donors. The CDR3 spans 16 residues. Germline lookup yields CDR1 SNHLY and CDR2 FYNNEI. V gave up 2 bases and J gave up 6 bases, with 17 bases separating them. Comments on this clone: Its antigen is currently unknown.

Findings and limits, study-wide: Through in vitro validation, a few CMV-associated chains were shown to be specific for CMV antigens. For most subjects, TCR beta sequences were reported to predict HLA-A and HLA-B alleles with accuracy.

Researchers ran the PCR with 60 Vbeta and 13 Jbeta primers. In the original processing: A later analysis tallied some 80 million unique TCR beta chains, 10 million to 12 million of them shared. Here immunoSEQ multiplex PCR was the method, and the copy in TCRdb shows in-frame clones only, minus some. The V and J calls and the clone size are those of that table, but D and trimming were determined from the DNA. The sample table includes approximately 110,000 clones. The sample taken for sequencing was PBMCs. This chain connects TRBV2 to TRBJ2-1; maybe TRBD2 (6 bases). This clonotype was obtained from a man aged 40-49 years in good health and CMV-seropositive. This CDR3 reads CASSEYSGLRGNEQFF. The CDR3 DNA sequence: TGTGCCAGCAGTGAATACTCCGGACTAAGGGGCAATGAGCAGTTCTTC.